These 14 T cell receptor beta chains share one sample of origin, sequenced in a study of T-cell memory formation after mild COVID-19. TCRdb redid the calling of the 5' RACE reads with MiXCR, one entry per CDR3 protein. This table holds 300,000 to 400,000 distinct CDR3 sequences, about 16% found once. Sequenced sample: PBMCs or a T cell subset sorted from them (not recorded which). These receptors came from a man between 18 and 29 years old who had mild COVID-19 (a few samples of this study predate the infection). Cell type and time point are not known.

This clonotype was picked up a small number of times. The chain uses TRBV6-2 or TRBV6-3 and TRBJ2-5; D ambiguous. Germline lookup yields CDR1 MNHEY and CDR2 SVGEGT. CDR3 length: 11 residues. V lost 6 bases and J 9 bases, leaving 11 bases between the germline ends. This CDR3 reads CASSPHVAQYF. CDR3 nucleotide sequence: TGTGCCAGCAGCCCCCACGTCGCCCAGTACTTC.

The gene calls are TRBV9 and TRBJ1-6; TRBD1 is a possible D gene (6 bases). CDR1 SGDLS and CDR2 YYNGEE come from the germline V gene. Deletions cut 6 bases from V and 6 bases from J, with 13 bases between. The CDR3 is 14 amino acids. The CDR3 DNA follows: TGTGCCAGCACCGAGGGGGGACTTAATTCACCCCTCCACTTT. Residues: CASTEGGLNSPLHF.

This clonotype has at least ten counts. This rearrangement joins TRBV11-2 to TRBJ2-5, with 8 bases lining up with TRBD2. Germline V gene lookup returns CDR1 SGHAT and CDR2 FQNNGV. The CDR3 sequence is 14 residues long. Trimming cost V 5 bases and J 5 bases; bases outside gene matches: 7. The CDR3 reads CASSQIAGMETQYF. CDR3 nucleotide sequence: TGTGCCAGCAGCCAAATAGCGGGGATGGAGACCCAGTACTTC.

This clonotype occurred many times. CDR3 residues: CASSLVWRIYTDTQYF. In DNA, the CDR3 is TGTGCCAGCAGCTTAGTCTGGCGGATATACACAGATACGCAGTATTTT. V gene TRBV7-2 combines with J gene TRBJ2-3, with D uncertain. The germline V and J ends were trimmed by 1 base and 2 bases, with 13 bases remaining between them. CDR1 is SGHTA and CDR2 is FQGNSA in the germline V gene. There are 16 residues in the CDR3. The variable domain in full, completed from reference TRBV7-2 and TRBJ2-3, reads GAGVSQSPSNKVTEKGKDVELRCDPISGHTALYWYRQSLGQGLEFLIYFQGNSAPDKSGLPSDRFSAERTGGSVSTLTIQRTQQEDSAVYLCASSLVWRIYTDTQYFGPGTRLTVL.

V and J are TRBV30 and TRBJ2-3, with D perhaps TRBD2 (6 bases). Per the germline V gene, CDR1 is GTSNPN and CDR2 is SVGIG (reference sequence). Trimming took off 3 bases at V and 2 bases at J, with 12 bases between the two ends. This CDR3 is built from 14 residues. The CDR3 loop reads CAWREGRLTDTQYF. The CDR3 bases are TGTGCCTGGAGGGAGGGACGCCTCACAGATACGCAGTATTTT.

CDR3 DNA: TGTGCCAGCAGCCCCAGACAGGGTTGGGCGGAGACCCAGTACTTC. This gives the protein CASSPRQGWAETQYF. The chain recombines TRBV7-2 with TRBJ2-5, with 7 bases aligning to TRBD1. Germline assignment: CDR1 SGHTA and CDR2 FQGNSA. Losses at the gene ends were 5 bases for V and 5 bases for J; bases not matched to a gene: 11. CDR3 length: 15 amino acids.

This chain joins TRBV20-1 and TRBJ1-6, with D possibly TRBD1 on 6 matching bases. The CDR3 length is 14 residues. The ends were cut back, 6 bases at V and 7 bases at J, with 16 bases in the middle. Germline-derived CDR1 and CDR2 are DFQATT and SNEGSKA (reference sequence). The CDR3: CSAGGGRPNSPLHF. CDR3 coding DNA: TGCAGTGCAGGAGGGGGACGGCCAAATTCACCCCTCCACTTT.

The genes are TRBV6-2 or TRBV6-3 and TRBJ1-5; D might be TRBD1 (6 bases). Trimming shortened V by 4 bases and J by 4 bases, and 17 bases separated the two germline ends. Germline V gene data show CDR1 as MNHEY and CDR2 as SVGEGT. This CDR3 spans 16 amino acids. The CDR3 sequence is CASSSRGAGVNQPQHF. The CDR3 DNA is TGTGCCAGCAGTTCGCGCGGGGCAGGGGTGAATCAGCCCCAGCATTTT.

Remarks on this clonotype: One end of the junction fails to match germline, which may point to a read error. The chain is built from TRBV4-1 and TRBJ2-7; no clear D gene. Germline V lookup: CDR1 MGHRA, CDR2 YSYEKL. The CDR3 extends over 15 amino acids. CDR3: CSSSQEVSGRREQYF. CDR3 DNA sequence: TGCTCCAGCAGCCAAGAAGTGTCAGGACGTAGAGAGCAGTACTTC.

The chain recombines TRBV7-6 with TRBJ2-7; D is undetermined. Germline V gives CDR1 SGHVS, CDR2 FNYEAQ. The CDR3 has 13 amino acids. V gave up 5 bases and J gave up 5 bases, with 13 bases separating them. CDR3 in amino acids: CASSRGEFDEQYV. The CDR3 nucleotides are TGTGCCAGCAGCCGCGGCGAGTTCGACGAGCAGTACGTC.

The CDR3 protein is CASSPGTDKSNYEQYV. CDR3 nucleotide sequence: TGTGCCAGCAGTCCCGGGACAGACAAAAGCAACTACGAGCAGTACGTC. The J gene is TRBJ2-7, the V gene TRBV6-5; 7 nucleotides align to TRBD1. CDR1 is MNHEY and CDR2 is SVGAGI in the germline V gene. The V gene end was trimmed by 5 bases and the J gene end by 3 bases; junction bases not matched to a gene: 13. The CDR3 length is 16 residues.

This clonotype was seen ten or more times. The chain joins TRBV4-2 to TRBJ1-1, with TRBD1 as a possible D gene (5 bases). Germline V gene lookup returns CDR1 LGHNA and CDR2 YNFKEQ. Trimming cost V 4 bases and J 5 bases, with 14 bases left between them. CDR3 length equals 14 residues. The DNA for the CDR3 is TGTGCCAGCAGCCTAGATCAGGGAAGGACTGAAGCTTTCTTT. It encodes CASSLDQGRTEAFF.

In its sample, this clonotype was seen a few times. The V and J genes are TRBV7-3 and TRBJ1-6; TRBD1 is a possible D gene (5 bases). This CDR3 has 13 amino acids. V lost 5 bases and J 8 bases, leaving 10 bases between the germline ends. Germline V gives CDR1 SGHTA, CDR2 FQGTGA. The CDR3 protein is CASSNGAYSPLHF. CDR3 coding DNA: TGTGCCAGCAGCAATGGGGCTTATTCACCCCTCCACTTT.

This rearrangement joins TRBV10-1 to TRBJ2-7, with unresolved D. Trimming took 6 bases from V and 0 from J, leaving 12 bases between them. The CDR3 runs to 14 residues. Germline loops: CDR1 WNHNN, CDR2 SYGVQD (reference sequence). The DNA for the CDR3 is TGCGCCAGCAGCTCCCGGTGGAGCTCCTACGAGCAGTACTTC. Amino acids: CASSSRWSSYEQYF.